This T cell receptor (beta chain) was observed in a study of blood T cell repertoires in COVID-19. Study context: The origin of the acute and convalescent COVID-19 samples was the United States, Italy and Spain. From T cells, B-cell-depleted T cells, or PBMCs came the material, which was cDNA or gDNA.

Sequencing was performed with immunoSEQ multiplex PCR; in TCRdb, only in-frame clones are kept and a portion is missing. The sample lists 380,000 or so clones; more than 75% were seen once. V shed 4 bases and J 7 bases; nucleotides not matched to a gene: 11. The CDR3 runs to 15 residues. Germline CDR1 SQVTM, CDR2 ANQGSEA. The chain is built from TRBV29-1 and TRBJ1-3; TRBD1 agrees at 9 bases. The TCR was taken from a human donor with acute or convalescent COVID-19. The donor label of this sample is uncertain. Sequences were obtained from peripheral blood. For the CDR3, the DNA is TGCAGCGTTGCATCGGGACAGGGTAGTTGGAACACCATATATTTT. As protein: CSVASGQGSWNTIYF.